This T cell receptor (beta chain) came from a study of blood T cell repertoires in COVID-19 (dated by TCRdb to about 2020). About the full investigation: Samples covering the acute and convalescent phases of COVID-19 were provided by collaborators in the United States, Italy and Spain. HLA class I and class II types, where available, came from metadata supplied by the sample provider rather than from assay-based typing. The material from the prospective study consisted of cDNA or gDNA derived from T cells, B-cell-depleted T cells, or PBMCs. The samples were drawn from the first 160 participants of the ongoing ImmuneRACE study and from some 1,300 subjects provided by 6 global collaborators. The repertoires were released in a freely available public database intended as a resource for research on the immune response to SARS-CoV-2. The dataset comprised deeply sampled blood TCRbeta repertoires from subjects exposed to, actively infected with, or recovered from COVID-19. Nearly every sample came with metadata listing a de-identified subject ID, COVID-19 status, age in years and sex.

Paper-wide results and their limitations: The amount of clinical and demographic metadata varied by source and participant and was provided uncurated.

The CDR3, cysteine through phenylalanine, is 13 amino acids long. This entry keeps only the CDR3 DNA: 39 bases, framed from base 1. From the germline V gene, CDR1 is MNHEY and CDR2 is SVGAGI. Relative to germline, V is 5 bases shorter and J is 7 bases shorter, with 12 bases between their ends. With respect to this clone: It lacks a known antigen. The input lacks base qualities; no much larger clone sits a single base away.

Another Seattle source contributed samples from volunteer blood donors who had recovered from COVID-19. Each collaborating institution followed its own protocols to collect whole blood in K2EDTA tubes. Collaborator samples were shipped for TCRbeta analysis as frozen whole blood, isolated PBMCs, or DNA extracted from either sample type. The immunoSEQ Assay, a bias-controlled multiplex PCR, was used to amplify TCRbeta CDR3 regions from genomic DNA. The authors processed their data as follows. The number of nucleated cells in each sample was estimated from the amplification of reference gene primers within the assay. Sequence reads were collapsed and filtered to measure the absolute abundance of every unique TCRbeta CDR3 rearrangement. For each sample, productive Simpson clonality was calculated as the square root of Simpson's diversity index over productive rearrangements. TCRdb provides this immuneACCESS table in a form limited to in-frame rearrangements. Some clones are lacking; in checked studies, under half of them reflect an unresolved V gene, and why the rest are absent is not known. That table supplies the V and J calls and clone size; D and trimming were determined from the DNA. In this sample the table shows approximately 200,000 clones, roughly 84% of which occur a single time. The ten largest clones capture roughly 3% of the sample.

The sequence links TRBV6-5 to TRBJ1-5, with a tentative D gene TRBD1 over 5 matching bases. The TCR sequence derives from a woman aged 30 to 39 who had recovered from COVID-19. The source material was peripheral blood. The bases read TGTGCCAGCAGTCGCACCCGGGGGCAGCCCCAGCATTTT. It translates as CASSRTRGQPQHF.